The entry below describes one T cell receptor (beta chain). Its antigen is not known. Trimming took 4 bases from V and 11 from J; bases not matched to a gene: 7. The germline gives CDR1 SGHTS, CDR2 YDEGEE. The CDR3 extends over 12 amino acids. This specimen comes from a study of cytomegalovirus exposure and HLA in healthy donors. In the PCR, 60 Vbeta and 13 Jbeta primers were used. Assay used: immunoSEQ multiplex PCR; TCRdb lists only in-frame clones, some missing. The data hold 85,000 to 95,000 clones, with under 80% observed a single time. Points from the study as a whole: Despite most TCR sequences being rare, some public TCRs occurred in many donors. There was a cluster of highly shared sequence variants that was likely a sequencing artifact.

This receptor was identified in a woman in her twenties or thirties in good health and CMV-seronegative. The rearrangement links TRBV5-8 to TRBJ1-1; 8 bases are shared with TRBD1. Sequenced material: PBMCs. This chain's CDR3 is CASSPDRESAFF. In DNA, the CDR3 is TGTGCCAGCAGCCCGGACAGGGAGTCGGCTTTCTTT.